This T cell receptor (beta chain) was documented in a study of human T cells and chemical hapten exposure. The V segment lost 0 bases and the J segment 9 bases; nucleotides outside the gene matches: 2. The CDR3 totals 15 residues. Germline V gene sequence: CDR1 MNHEY, CDR2 SVGEGT. TCRdb re-called the RACE reads through MiXCR, storing one row per CDR3 protein. Here the sample spans 300,000 to 350,000 distinct CDR3 sequences, about 7% being singletons. Time point denoted: patch test 1, 2 weeks after DPC sensitization. Described treatment: therapeutic diphenylcyclopropenone sensitization with weekly scalp DPC. Patches went on only after blood had been drawn each time.

The sequence was collected from a woman between 18 and 30 years old with alopecia areata. Some clones in this sample may be carry-over from other donors' samples. V and J are TRBV6-2 or TRBV6-3 and TRBJ1-6, with 10 bases aligning to TRBD1. The material sequenced was whole blood, taken in connection with sensitization to the hapten diphenylcyclopropenone (DPC). The CDR3 coding sequence is TGTGCCAGCAGTTACTCCCGGGACAGGGGTTCACCCCTCCACTTT. It codes for CASSYSRDRGSPLHF.